The 8 T cell receptor beta chains below all came from one sample that was sequenced in a study of vaccination effects on CD4 cells after COVID-19 (dated by TCRdb to between 2021 and 2023). In the ViraFEST assay, PBMC were stimulated with viral peptide pools, and TCR sequencing was then used to find antigen-specific CD4+ T cell clonotypes based on their expansion. After around 11 days of culture, CD4+ T cells were isolated with the EasySep CD4+ T cell isolation kit. Healthy vaccine recipients had no prior SARS-CoV-2 infection, confirmed by negative nucleocapsid antibodies before and after vaccination. Antigens of these TCRs are unknown. Library preparation employed the immunoSEQ multiplex PCR assay. In TCRdb, the immuneACCESS table is reduced to in-frame sequences with V and J assigned. These tables do not hold every clone; where another copy was compared, an unresolved V gene accounts for under half, and the others remain unexplained. For this sample the table gives 68,000 or so clones, of which about four fifths were detected only once. The ten top clones hold 12% of the sample.

Sequencing was performed on CD4+ T cells from PBMCs cultured with SARS-CoV-2 spike peptides, taken before COVID-19 vaccination. The sample's cell subset or site label, decoded: SARS-CoV-2 spike overlapping peptide pool stimulation. These receptors were taken from a human donor who received a COVID-19 vaccine.

This clone was found a few times. The chain is built from TRBV6-5 and TRBJ1-3; no clear D gene. V was pared by 5 bases and J by 0 bases, with 11 bases between. The CDR3 covers 15 residues. CDR1 is MNHEY and CDR2 is SVGAGI in the germline V gene. CDR3 sequence reads: CASSRGTASGNTIYF. In nucleotides, the CDR3 is TGTGCCAGCAGTCGCGGCACGGCCTCTGGAAACACCATATATTTT.

V is TRBV28 and J is TRBJ2-2, with D maybe TRBD1 (5 bases). The CDR3 totals 15 residues. The ends were cut back, 3 bases at V and 5 bases at J, with 13 bases in the middle. The germline V gene encodes CDR1 MDHEN and CDR2 SYDVKM. CDR3 nucleotide sequence: TGTGCCAGCAGTTTCGGTGGTGCAGGGACCGGGGAGCTGTTTTTT. Translation: CASSFGGAGTGELFF.

The chain carries TRBV2 and TRBJ2-2; D gene uncertain. The CDR3 totals 13 residues. Per germline, CDR1 SNHLY and CDR2 FYNNEI. V lost 6 bases, J lost 0 bases, and 5 bases lay in between. CDR3 sequence: CASRRSNTGELFF. CDR3 DNA: TGTGCCAGCAGGCGCTCGAACACCGGGGAGCTGTTTTTT.

The rearrangement links TRBV10-1 to TRBJ2-1, with 11 bases that match TRBD1. After removal of 5 bases from V and 8 bases from J, the junction contained 8 bases not matched to a gene. Germline loops: CDR1 WNHNN, CDR2 SYGVQD (reference sequence). The CDR3 runs 15 residues. Here the CDR3 DNA reads TGCGCCAGCAGTCCACGGACAGGGGGCATCGATGAGCAGTTCTTC. It encodes CASSPRTGGIDEQFF.

The chain is built from TRBV2 and TRBJ2-1, with D unresolved. The CDR3 has 12 residues. V was clipped by 5 bases and J by 7 bases, with 9 bases between them. Looked up from germline, CDR1 is SNHLY and CDR2 is FYNNEI. The CDR3 DNA follows: TGTGCCAGCAGTCAAACCTGGAATGAGCAGTTCTTC. Translated, it gives CASSQTWNEQFF. Looking up the rest from reference TRBV2 and TRBJ2-1 gives the full variable domain: EPEVTQTPSHQVTQMGQEVILRCVPISNHLYFYWYRQILGQKVEFLVSFYNNEISEKSEIFDDQFSVERPDGSNFTLKIRSTKLEDSAMYFCASSQTWNEQFFGPGTRLTVL.

This clone was found once. The gene calls are TRBV29-1 and TRBJ2-5, with TRBD1 matching 8 bases. V shed 7 bases, J shed 2 bases, and the junction held 6 bases outside the gene matches. The CDR3 extends over 13 amino acids. Germline lookup yields CDR1 SQVTM and CDR2 ANQGSEA. CDR3: CSAPTGVQETQYF. CDR3 bases: TGCAGCGCACCGACAGGGGTGCAAGAGACCCAGTACTTC.

This chain joins TRBV4-3 and TRBJ2-2; 7 bases map to TRBD2. V gave up 4 bases and J gave up 2 bases; unmatched junction bases: 10. Per germline, CDR1 LGHNA and CDR2 YSLEER. This CDR3 spans 17 amino acids. The CDR3 DNA is TGCGCCAGCAGCCGCACCCTGGGGGGGGGAAACACCGGGGAGCTGTTTTTT. Translated: CASSRTLGGGNTGELFF.

As regards this clone: Other DNA sequences in the same sample also yield this CDR3. The chain is built from TRBV24-1 and TRBJ2-5, with unresolved D. The CDR3 sequence is 12 residues long. Per germline, CDR1 KGHDR and CDR2 SFDVKD. V was cut by 0 bases and J by 5 bases, with 3 bases left in between. DNA for the CDR3: TGTGCCACCAGTGATTTGCGCGAGACCCAGTACTTC. The encoded protein is CATSDLRETQYF.